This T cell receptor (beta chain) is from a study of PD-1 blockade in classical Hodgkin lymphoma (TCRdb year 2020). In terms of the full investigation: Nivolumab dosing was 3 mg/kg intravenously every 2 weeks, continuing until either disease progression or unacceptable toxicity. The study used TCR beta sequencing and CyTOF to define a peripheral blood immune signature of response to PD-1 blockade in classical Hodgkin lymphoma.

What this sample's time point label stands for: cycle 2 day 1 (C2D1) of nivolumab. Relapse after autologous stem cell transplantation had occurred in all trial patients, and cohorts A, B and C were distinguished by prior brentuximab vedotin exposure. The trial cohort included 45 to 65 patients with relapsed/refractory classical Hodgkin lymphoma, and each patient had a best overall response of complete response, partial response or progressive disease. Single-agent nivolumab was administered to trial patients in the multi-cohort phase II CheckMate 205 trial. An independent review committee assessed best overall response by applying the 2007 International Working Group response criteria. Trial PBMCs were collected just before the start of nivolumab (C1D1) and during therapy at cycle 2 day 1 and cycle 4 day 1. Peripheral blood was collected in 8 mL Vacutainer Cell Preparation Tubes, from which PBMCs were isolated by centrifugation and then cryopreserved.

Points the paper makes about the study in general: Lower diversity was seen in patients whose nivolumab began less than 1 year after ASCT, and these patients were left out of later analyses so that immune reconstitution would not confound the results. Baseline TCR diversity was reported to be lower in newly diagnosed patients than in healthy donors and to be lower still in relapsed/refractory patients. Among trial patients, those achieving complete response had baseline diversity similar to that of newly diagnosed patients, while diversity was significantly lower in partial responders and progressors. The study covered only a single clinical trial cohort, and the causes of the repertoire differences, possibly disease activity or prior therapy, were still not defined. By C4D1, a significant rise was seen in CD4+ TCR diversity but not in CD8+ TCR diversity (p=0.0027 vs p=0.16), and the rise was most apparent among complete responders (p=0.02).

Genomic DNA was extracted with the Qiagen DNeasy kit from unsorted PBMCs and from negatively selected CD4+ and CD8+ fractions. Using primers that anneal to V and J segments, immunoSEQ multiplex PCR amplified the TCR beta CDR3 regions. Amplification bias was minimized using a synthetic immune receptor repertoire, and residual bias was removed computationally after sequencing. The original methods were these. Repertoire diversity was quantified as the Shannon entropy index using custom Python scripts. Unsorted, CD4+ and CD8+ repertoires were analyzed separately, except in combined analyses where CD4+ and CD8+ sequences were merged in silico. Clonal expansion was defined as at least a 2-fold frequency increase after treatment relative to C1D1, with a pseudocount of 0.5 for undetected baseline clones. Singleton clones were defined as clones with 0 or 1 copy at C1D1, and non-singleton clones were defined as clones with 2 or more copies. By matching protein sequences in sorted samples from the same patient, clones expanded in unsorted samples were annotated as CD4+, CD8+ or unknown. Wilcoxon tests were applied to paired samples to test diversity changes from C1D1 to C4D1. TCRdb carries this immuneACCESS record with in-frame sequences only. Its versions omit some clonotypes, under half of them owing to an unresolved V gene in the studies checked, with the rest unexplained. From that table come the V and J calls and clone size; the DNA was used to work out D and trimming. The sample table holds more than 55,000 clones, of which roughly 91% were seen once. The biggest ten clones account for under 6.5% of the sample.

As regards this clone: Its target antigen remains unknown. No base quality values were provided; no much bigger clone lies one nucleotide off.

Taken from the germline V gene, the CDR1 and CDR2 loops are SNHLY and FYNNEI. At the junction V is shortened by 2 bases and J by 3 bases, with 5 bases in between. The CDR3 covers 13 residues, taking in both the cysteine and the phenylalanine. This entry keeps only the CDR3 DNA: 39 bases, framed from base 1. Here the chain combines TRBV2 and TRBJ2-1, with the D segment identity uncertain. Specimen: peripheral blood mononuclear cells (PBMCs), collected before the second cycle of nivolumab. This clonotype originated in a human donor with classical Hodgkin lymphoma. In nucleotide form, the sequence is TGTGCCAGCAGTGAACCCATCTACAATGAGCAGTTCTTC. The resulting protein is CASSEPIYNEQFF.